This T cell receptor (beta chain) originates from a study of T cell repertoires in cytomegalovirus infection. This clonotype was picked up a small number of times. Its cognate antigen is unknown. TCRdb re-derived calls from the reads in MiXCR, one entry per CDR3 protein. The sample carries fewer than 850,000 distinct CDR3 sequences, 25% to 30% recorded once. CDR3 size: 12 residues. Trimming pared 6 bases from V and 5 bases from J, leaving 10 bases between. This material consisted of cultured CD8+ T cells from PBMCs, taken from culture after CMV antigen stimulation. V is TRBV12-3 or TRBV12-4 and J is TRBJ1-1; no definite D call. The TCR comes from a human donor in good health (CMV status not recorded). Some clones in this sample may be carry-over from other donors' samples. CDR3 sequence reads: CASSYTSTEAFF. CDR3 coding DNA: TGTGCCAGCAGCTACACCTCGACTGAAGCTTTCTTT.